A selection of T cell receptor beta chains follows, all from one sample in a study of T-cell memory formation after mild COVID-19. TCRdb ran MiXCR on the 5' RACE reads and lists one entry per CDR3 protein. The table records 340,000 or so distinct CDR3 sequences, 10% to 15% of them present only once. Sequenced sample: PBMCs or a T cell subset sorted from them (not recorded which). These TCRs come from a man between 18 and 29 years old who had mild COVID-19 (a few samples of this study predate the infection). Cell type and time point are not known. Both conserved end residues are part of each CDR3. A D gene is named only where the DNA matches it firmly. The size field is filled for only some rows; it gives once, few, many or a size class.

D	size	V	J	CDR3	DNA
-	few	TRBV18	TRBJ2-5	CASSPLWDRQETQYF	TGTGCCAGCTCACCACTCTGGGACCGTCAAGAGACCCAGTACTTC
-	-	TRBV7-9	TRBJ2-7	CASSSKLSYEQYF	TGTGCCAGCAGCTCGAAACTGTCGTACGAGCAGTACTTC
-	few	TRBV7-2	TRBJ2-5	CASSLVGGRETQYF	TGTGCCAGCAGCTTAGTTGGGGGAAGAGAGACCCAGTACTTC
TRBD1	-	TRBV7-8	TRBJ1-6	CASSLGDRARNSPLHF	TGTGCCAGCAGCTTAGGGGACAGGGCCCGAAATTCACCCCTCCACTTT
-	few	TRBV4-1	TRBJ2-5	CASSQWMGETQYF	TGCGCCAGCAGCCAGTGGATGGGAGAGACCCAGTACTTC
-	-	TRBV12-5	TRBJ2-2	CASGLETGELFF	TGTGCTAGTGGTCTGGAGACCGGGGAGCTGTTTTTT
TRBD1	-	TRBV7-9	TRBJ1-2	CASSLGTGENYGYTF	TGTGCCAGCAGCTTAGGAACAGGGGAAAACTATGGCTACACCTTC
-	many	TRBV6-5	TRBJ1-1	CASSYGGNTEAFF	TGTGCCAGCAGTTACGGGGGGAACACTGAAGCTTTCTTT
TRBD2	-	TRBV5-1	TRBJ2-3	CASSLSSSGGGTQYF	TGCGCCAGCAGCTTATCTTCTAGCGGGGGGGGTACGCAGTATTTT
-	few	TRBV10-3	TRBJ2-2	CAISVGTGELFF	TGTGCCATCAGTGTGGGGACCGGGGAGCTGTTTTTT
TRBD2	-	TRBV2	TRBJ2-7	CASNLAGPYEQYF	TGTGCCAGCAACTTAGCGGGACCCTACGAGCAGTACTTC
-	few	TRBV7-6	TRBJ1-2	CASSLERGRGYTF	TGTGCCAGCAGCTTAGAGCGGGGTAGAGGCTACACCTTC
TRBD1	-	TRBV6-2/TRBV6-3	TRBJ2-1	CASRGQLLHSYNEQFF	TGTGCCAGCAGGGGACAGCTACTACACTCCTACAATGAGCAGTTCTTC
TRBD2	-	TRBV20-1	TRBJ2-1	CSARVRTSSYNEQFF	TGCAGTGCTAGAGTTCGGACTAGCTCCTACAATGAGCAGTTCTTC
-	-	TRBV7-9	TRBJ2-3	CASSSPRADTQYF	TGTGCCAGCAGTTCCCCCAGGGCCGATACGCAGTATTTT
TRBD1	few	TRBV4-1	TRBJ2-5	CASSPKQGETQYF	TGCGCCAGCAGCCCTAAACAGGGGGAGACCCAGTACTTC
TRBD2	-	TRBV3-1	TRBJ2-1	CASSIPGTRGNEKFF	TGTGCCAGCAGCATACCCGGGACTAGGGGTAATGAGAAGTTCTTC
-	many	TRBV5-1	TRBJ2-1	CASSWGSGWGNEQFF	TGCGCCAGCAGCTGGGGTTCGGGATGGGGCAATGAGCAGTTCTTC
-	many	TRBV5-1	TRBJ1-1	CASSPQTGNTEAFF	TGCGCCAGCAGCCCACAAACAGGGAACACTGAAGCTTTCTTT
-	few	TRBV7-9	TRBJ2-5	CASSTHRPTGETQYF	TGTGCCAGCAGCACGCACAGGCCTACTGGTGAGACCCAGTACTTC
TRBD1	many	TRBV10-3	TRBJ1-2	CAISDVGTDVYGYTF	TGTGCCATCAGTGATGTTGGGACAGATGTCTATGGCTACACCTTC
TRBD2	few	TRBV7-3	TRBJ2-2	CASSALTSGGPNTGELFF	TGTGCCAGCAGCGCGCTAACTAGCGGGGGGCCGAACACCGGGGAGCTGTTTTTT
TRBD1	-	TRBV10-3	TRBJ2-3	CAISDRGHLSTDTQYF	TGTGCCATCAGTGACAGGGGGCACCTTAGCACAGATACGCAGTATTTT
-	few	TRBV7-9	TRBJ1-6	CASSSENSPLHF	TGTGCCAGCAGCTCCGAGAATTCACCCCTCCACTTT
-	many	TRBV10-1	TRBJ2-5	CASSGTPRETQYF	TGCGCCAGCAGTGGGACACCTCGGGAGACCCAGTACTTC
-	many	TRBV6-4	TRBJ2-3	CASSDSGSVIQYF	TGTGCCAGCAGTGACTCGGGTAGCGTGATACAGTATTTT
TRBD1	-	TRBV3-1	TRBJ1-6	CASSQMTGAESYNSPLHF	TGTGCCAGCAGCCAGATGACAGGGGCAGAATCCTATAATTCACCCCTCCACTTT
-	-	TRBV28	TRBJ1-5	CASSLRGMGNQPQHF	TGTGCCAGCAGTTTACGGGGGATGGGCAATCAGCCCCAGCATTTT
-	-	TRBV20-1	TRBJ1-6	CSVQGAHNSPLHF	TGCAGCGTACAGGGAGCTCATAATTCACCCCTCCACTTT
TRBD1	-	TRBV18	TRBJ2-7	CASSPNRDSSYEQYF	TGTGCCAGCTCACCAAACCGGGACAGCTCCTACGAGCAGTACTTC
-	-	TRBV7-6	TRBJ2-3	CASSQGSGMLADTQYF	TGTGCCAGCAGTCAGGGCAGCGGTATGTTGGCAGATACGCAGTATTTT
-	many	TRBV7-3	TRBJ1-1	CASSANTGTSEAFF	TGTGCCAGCAGCGCAAATACAGGGACATCTGAAGCTTTCTTT
TRBD1	few	TRBV30	TRBJ2-5	CAWRRGRETQYF	TGTGCCTGGAGAAGGGGGCGTGAGACCCAGTACTTC
-	many	TRBV5-1	TRBJ2-5	CASSLEETQYF	TGCGCCAGCAGCTTGGAAGAGACCCAGTACTTC
-	few	TRBV6-4	TRBJ2-3	CASSAEGGSTDTQYF	TGTGCCAGCAGCGCAGAGGGGGGGAGCACAGATACGCAGTATTTT
-	few	TRBV3-1	TRBJ1-2	CASSQGGRHGYTF	TGTGCCAGCAGCCAAGGAGGGAGGCATGGCTACACCTTC
TRBD2	-	TRBV7-3	TRBJ2-2	CASSLGRGGHTGELFF	TGTGCCAGCAGCTTAGGGCGGGGGGGCCACACCGGGGAGCTGTTTTTT
TRBD2	-	TRBV12-5	TRBJ2-7	CASGTGTSGFSSYEQYF	TGTGCTAGTGGCACTGGGACTAGCGGGTTCAGCTCCTACGAGCAGTACTTC
-	few	TRBV3-1	TRBJ2-6	CASSQEARTGANVLTF	TGTGCCAGCAGCCAAGAGGCCAGAACTGGGGCCAACGTCCTGACTTTC
TRBD2	few	TRBV5-1	TRBJ2-1	CASSLAAGGPHEQFF	TGCGCCAGCAGCTTGGCAGCGGGGGGCCCCCATGAGCAGTTCTTC
-	-	TRBV7-2	TRBJ1-2	CASSLGAGLFYGYTF	TGTGCCAGCAGCTTAGGGGCAGGGTTGTTCTATGGCTACACCTTC
-	few	TRBV7-2	TRBJ1-1	CASSPQGGRTEAFF	TGTGCCAGCAGCCCTCAGGGTGGGCGGACTGAAGCTTTCTTT
TRBD1	few	TRBV5-1	TRBJ1-5	CASSLTGEGNQPQHF	TGCGCCAGCAGCTTGACAGGGGAGGGCAATCAGCCCCAGCATTTT
TRBD1	-	TRBV5-1	TRBJ1-4	CASSLEPGQGGEKLFF	TGCGCCAGCAGCTTGGAACCCGGACAGGGAGGCGAAAAACTGTTTTTT
TRBD1	-	TRBV5-1	TRBJ2-3	CASSPGGTGNTQYF	TGCGCCAGCAGCCCCGGAGGGACAGGGAATACGCAGTATTTT
-	-	TRBV12-3/TRBV12-4	TRBJ1-2	CASSLGSGPNGYTF	TGTGCCAGCAGTTTAGGGAGTGGGCCCAACGGCTACACCTTC
-	many	TRBV5-1	TRBJ2-1	CASSLTEKGYNEQFF	TGCGCCAGCAGCCTGACAGAGAAGGGCTACAATGAGCAGTTCTTC
-	few	TRBV5-6	TRBJ2-1	CASSLFGLEQFF	TGTGCCAGCAGCTTGTTTGGTCTTGAGCAGTTCTTC
-	-	TRBV6-6	TRBJ2-3	CASSPSPTVSDTQYF	TGTGCCAGCAGCCCAAGCCCGACAGTGTCCGATACGCAGTATTTT